This T cell receptor beta chain was obtained from a study of cytomegalovirus exposure and HLA in healthy donors. On the study more broadly: The roughly 120 million unique TCR beta sequences, from some 170 million T cells, were found by an earlier analysis. Study-level findings and limits: Most TCR sequences were seen very rarely across donors, but some public TCRs occurred in many.

With respect to this clone: The antigen remains undetermined.

Amplification used 60 Vbeta primers and 13 Jbeta primers. Data came from immunoSEQ multiplex PCR; TCRdb stores just in-frame clones and leaves some out. The data hold 90,000 to 100,000 clones, with roughly 79% observed a single time. This CDR3 has 14 residues. Germline values: CDR1 SGHTA, CDR2 FQGTGA. Deletions cut 4 bases from V and 0 bases from J, with 9 bases between. This sequence joins TRBV7-3 and TRBJ1-1; D is perhaps TRBD1 (5 bases). The TCR comes from a woman aged 40 to 50 in good health and CMV-seronegative. Material for sequencing was PBMCs. The CDR3, as DNA: TGTGCCAGCAGCTCAGGGAATCTGAACACTGAAGCTTTCTTT. It specifies CASSSGNLNTEAFF.